The rows below give T cell receptor beta chains drawn from one sample of a study of glioma-infiltrating T cells. TCRdb called the multiplex PCR reads again in MiXCR, with one record for every CDR3 protein. The sample has 300,000 to 450,000 distinct CDR3 sequences; roughly two fifths are singletons. Sample: glioma tissue, nonneoplastic brain tissue, or PBMCs (not recorded which). These receptors came from a human donor with low-grade glioma or glioblastoma, undergoing nonglioma brain surgery, or in good health (not recorded which). Both conserved end residues are part of each CDR3. Each record gives: D gene, V gene, J gene, clone size, CDR3 protein, CDR3 DNA. D genes are given only for firm matches. Size is stated for part of the rows, as once, few or many counts, or as a class when the clone is expanded.

>.|TRBV7-7|TRBJ2-1|.
CASSQRLEDRPVSYNEQFF
TGTGCTAGCAGCCAACGATTAGAAGACAGGCCGGTGAGCTACAATGAGCAGTTCTTC
>.|TRBV5-1|TRBJ2-2|.
CASSLNAGRNTGELFF
TGCGCCAGCAGCCTCAACGCCGGGCGGAACACCGGGGAGCTGTTTTTT
>TRBD1|TRBV4-2|TRBJ2-1|many
CASSQGTAAYYNEQFF
TGTGCCAGCAGCCAGGGGACAGCGGCATACTACAATGAGCAGTTCTTC
>.|TRBV7-2|TRBJ1-1|.
CASSFRRVTGLGTSTEAFF
TGTGCCAGCAGCTTTCGACGAGTCACAGGGTTGGGGACGAGCACTGAAGCTTTCTTT
>.|TRBV20-1|TRBJ2-3|.
CSARDAKLTDTQYF
TGCAGTGCTAGAGATGCAAAGCTCACAGATACGCAGTATTTT
>TRBD1|TRBV4-2|TRBJ2-7|few
CASSQEGTGADEQYF
TGTGCCAGCAGCCAAGAGGGGACAGGGGCTGACGAGCAGTACTTC
>TRBD2|TRBV20-1|TRBJ2-3|many
CSARDELAGGLTQYF
TGCAGTGCTAGAGATGAACTAGCGGGAGGTCTTACGCAGTATTTT
>TRBD1|TRBV11-2|TRBJ2-5|.
CASSFGQGPSQETQYF
TGTGCCAGCAGCTTCGGACAGGGGCCGAGCCAAGAGACCCAGTACTTC
>TRBD1|TRBV19|TRBJ1-2|few
CASSIRTGDFAGYTF
TGTGCCAGTAGTATCCGGACAGGGGATTTTGCTGGCTACACCTTC
>.|TRBV3-1|TRBJ1-5|.
CASSQEGKGGGNQPQHF
TGTGCCAGCAGCCAGGAAGGGAAGGGGGGAGGCAATCAGCCCCAGCATTTT
>.|TRBV4-1|TRBJ1-1|.
CASSQDEGQGPPEYTEAFF
TGCGCCAGCAGCCAAGATGAGGGGCAGGGCCCTCCGGAGTACACTGAAGCTTTCTTT
>.|TRBV7-9|TRBJ2-3|many
CASSLNRGTDTQYF
TGTGCCAGCAGCTTGAACAGGGGCACAGATACGCAGTATTTT
>.|TRBV7-2|TRBJ1-6|many
CASSLYSPYNSPLHF
TGTGCCAGCAGCTTGTACAGCCCTTATAATTCACCCCTCCACTTT
>.|TRBV12-3/TRBV12-4|TRBJ2-1|many
CASSLDSYNEQFF
TGTGCCAGCAGCTTGGACAGCTACAATGAGCAGTTCTTC
>.|TRBV3-1|TRBJ1-6|.
CACSQISSYNSPLHF
TGTGCCTGCAGCCAAATTAGCTCCTATAATTCACCCCTCCACTTT
>.|TRBV20-1|TRBJ2-1|.
CSRLLQGNYNEQFF
TGCAGCCGCCTTCTGCAGGGGAACTACAATGAGCAGTTCTTC